This entry features one T cell receptor beta chain sequence. The sample originates from a study of T cell responses to AZD1222 COVID-19 vaccine. Only in-frame clones appear in the TCRdb table, and some are missing; sequencing was by immunoSEQ multiplex PCR. The data show just under 95,000 clones, with more than 70% seen just once and 10% to 15% held by the top ten. Looked up from germline, CDR1 is SGDLS and CDR2 is YYNGEE. The ends were cut back, 0 bases at V and 7 bases at J, with 13 bases in the middle. The length of the CDR3 is 14 residues. This sequence originates from an adult in good health. The rearrangement joins TRBV9 to TRBJ1-1; no clear D. This material consisted of peripheral blood, taken on day 0 of AZD1222 vaccination. The CDR3 DNA sequence: TGTGCCAGCAGCGTAGTCGGGGATGTTGGTGAAGCTTTCTTT. Its translation is CASSVVGDVGEAFF.